A selection of T cell receptor beta chains follows, all from one sample in a study of neurological immune-mediated disorders. TCRdb reanalysed the 5' RACE reads using MiXCR and keeps one entry per CDR3 protein. The sample has some 48,000 distinct CDR3 sequences, about 12% seen once; the top ten hold 3.5% to 5%. Sequenced sample: PBMCs. These receptor sequences come from a male donor with HTLV-1-associated myelopathy (HAM/TSP). Both conserved end residues are part of each CDR3. A D gene is named only where the DNA matches it firmly. Rows give clone size only sometimes, using once, few, many, or a class for an expanded clone.

d_call j_call clone_size v_call cdr3_nt cdr3_aa
TRBD1 TRBJ1-1 many TRBV29-1 TGCAGCGTTGTAACAGGGGGGAACACTGAAGCTTTCTTT CSVVTGGNTEAFF
NA TRBJ1-3 many TRBV24-1 TGTGCCACCAGTGATCATCTCGACAGTCTCGGGTCTGGAAACACCATATATTTT CATSDHLDSLGSGNTIYF
NA TRBJ1-3 many TRBV20-1 TGCAGTGCTCTAAATCGGGGGTCGGGAAACACCATATATTTT CSALNRGSGNTIYF
NA TRBJ1-2 many TRBV5-1 TGCGCCAGCAGCTTGGAGACCCGTTCGCTTGGCTACACCTTC CASSLETRSLGYTF
NA TRBJ2-1 many TRBV7-2 TGTGCCAGCAGCTTACGGGGGCCCAATTCCTACAATGAGCAGTTCTTC CASSLRGPNSYNEQFF
NA TRBJ1-2 many TRBV12-3/TRBV12-4 TGTGCCAGCAGTTTTGGGGATGGCTACACCTTC CASSFGDGYTF
TRBD1 TRBJ2-3 many TRBV20-1 TGCAGTGCTAGAGTGAGGGGGCCAACTTCGGATACGCAGTATTTT CSARVRGPTSDTQYF
NA TRBJ2-5 many TRBV5-6 TGTGCCAGCAGCTTAAGCCAAGAGACCCAGTACTTC CASSLSQETQYF
TRBD2 TRBJ2-2 many TRBV6-5 TGTGCCAGCAGCCCCGGGGCGGGACTAGTCAACACCGGGGAGCTGTTTTTT CASSPGAGLVNTGELFF
NA TRBJ1-6 many TRBV20-1 TGCAGTGCTAGAGACCCAGGCTATAATTCACCCCTCCACTTT CSARDPGYNSPLHF
NA TRBJ1-6 many TRBV10-3 TGTGCCATCAGTAAGGACAGCTATAATTCACCCCTCCACTTT CAISKDSYNSPLHF
NA TRBJ1-5 many TRBV20-1 TGCAGTGCTAGAGTGGGCAGGTTAAGCAATCAGCCCCAGCATTTT CSARVGRLSNQPQHF
NA TRBJ2-3 many TRBV5-1 TGCGCCAGCAGCGGAACTATTACAGATACGCAGTATTTT CASSGTITDTQYF
NA TRBJ1-5 medium-sized TRBV12-3/TRBV12-4 TGTGCCAGTACTAGAACCGGAAGCAATCAGCCCCAGCATTTT CASTRTGSNQPQHF
NA TRBJ2-1 many TRBV28 TGTGCCAGCGGCCCAACTCTGAGCTCCTACAATGAGCAGTTCTTC CASGPTLSSYNEQFF
TRBD1 TRBJ1-1 many TRBV20-1 TGCAGTGCTACCAAACAGGGGTTGAACACTGAAGCTTTCTTT CSATKQGLNTEAFF
TRBD2 TRBJ2-3 NA TRBV3-1 TGTGCCAGCAGCCCCCGGGACTACACAGATACGCAGTATTTT CASSPRDYTDTQYF
NA TRBJ1-1 NA TRBV5-1 TGCGCCAGCAAGGGGACAAGGAGCAGGTTTGGCACTGAAGCTTTCTTT CASKGTRSRFGTEAFF
TRBD1 TRBJ2-7 many TRBV5-1 TGCGCCAGCAGCCGGAGACCCGGACAGGAAGTCTCCTACGAGCAGTACTTC CASSRRPGQEVSYEQYF
NA TRBJ1-2 many TRBV12-3/TRBV12-4 TGTGCCAGCAGTTTAAGACTACACTATGGCTACACCTTC CASSLRLHYGYTF